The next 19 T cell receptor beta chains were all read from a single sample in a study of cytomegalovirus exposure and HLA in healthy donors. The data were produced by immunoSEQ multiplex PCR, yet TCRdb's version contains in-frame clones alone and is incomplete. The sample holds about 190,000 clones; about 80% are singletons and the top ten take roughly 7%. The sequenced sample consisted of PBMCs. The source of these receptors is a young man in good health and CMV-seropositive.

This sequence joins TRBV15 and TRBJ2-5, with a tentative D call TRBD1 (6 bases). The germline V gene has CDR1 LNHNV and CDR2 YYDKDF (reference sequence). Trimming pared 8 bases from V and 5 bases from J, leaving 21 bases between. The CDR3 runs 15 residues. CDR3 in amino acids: CATRGEQGRRETQYF. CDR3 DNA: TGTGCCACCCGGGGTGAACAGGGTCGGAGGGAGACCCAGTACTTC.

CDR3: CASSRWPEDQPQHF. The CDR3 region has the DNA TGTGCCAGTAGCCGATGGCCCGAGGATCAGCCCCAGCATTTT. This rearrangement joins TRBV19 to TRBJ1-5; no reliable D call. CDR1 is LNHDA, CDR2 SQIVND, per germline (reference sequence). V lost 6 bases and J lost 5, with 14 bases in between. The CDR3 runs to 14 residues. The complete variable domain, with remaining parts taken from reference TRBV19 and TRBJ1-5, reads DGGITQSPKYLFRKEGQNVTLSCEQNLNHDAMYWYRQDPGQGLRLIYYSQIVNDFQKGDIAEGYSVSREKKESFPLTVTSAQKNPTAFYLCASSRWPEDQPQHFGDGTRLSIL.

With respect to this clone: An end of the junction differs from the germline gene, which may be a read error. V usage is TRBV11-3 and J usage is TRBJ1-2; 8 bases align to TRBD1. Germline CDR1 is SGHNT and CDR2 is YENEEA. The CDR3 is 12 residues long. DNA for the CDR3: TGTGCCAGCAGCTCAGGGGACAGGAACCCAATCTTC. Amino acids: CASSSGDRNPIF.

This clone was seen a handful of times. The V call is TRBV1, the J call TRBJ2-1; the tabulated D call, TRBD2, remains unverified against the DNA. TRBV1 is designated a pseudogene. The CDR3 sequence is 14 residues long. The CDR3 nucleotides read TGCACCAGCAGCCAGAGAAAGAGGCGGGAGCCGGAGTTCTTC. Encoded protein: CTSSQRKRREPEFF.

The CDR3: CASSPQANTNYGYTF. The CDR3 coding sequence is TGTGCCAGCTCACCCCAGGCAAATACTAACTATGGCTACACCTTC. The rearrangement joins TRBV18 to TRBJ1-2; D is unresolved. Germline V lookup: CDR1 KGHSH, CDR2 LQKENI. The CDR3 extends over 15 amino acids. Trimming took off 3 bases at V and 0 bases at J, with 11 bases between the two ends.

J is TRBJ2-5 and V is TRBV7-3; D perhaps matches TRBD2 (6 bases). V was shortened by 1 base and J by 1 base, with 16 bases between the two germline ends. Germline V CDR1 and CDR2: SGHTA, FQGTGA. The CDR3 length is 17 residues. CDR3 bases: TGTGCCAGCAGCTTAAACGGGGGTGCAGGTCTCCAAGAGACCCAGTACTTC. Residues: CASSLNGGAGLQETQYF.

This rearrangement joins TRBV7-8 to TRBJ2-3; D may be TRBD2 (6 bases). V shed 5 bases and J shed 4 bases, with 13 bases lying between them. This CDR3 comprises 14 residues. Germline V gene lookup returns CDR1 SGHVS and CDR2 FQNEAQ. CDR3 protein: CASSRDSGADTQYF. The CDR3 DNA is TGTGCCAGCAGCCGGGACTCCGGGGCAGATACGCAGTATTTT. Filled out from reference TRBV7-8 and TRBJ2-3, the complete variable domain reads GAGVSQSPRYKVAKRGQDVALRCDPISGHVSLFWYQQALGQGPEFLTYFQNEAQLDKSGLPSDRFFAERPEGSVSTLKIQRTQQEDSAVYLCASSRDSGADTQYFGPGTRLTVL.

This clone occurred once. Written as DNA, the CDR3 is TGTGCCAGCAGTTTAGACAACGCGAACACCGGGGAGCTGTTTTTT. The encoded protein is CASSLDNANTGELFF. The rearrangement links TRBV28 to TRBJ2-2; no firm D call. Germline loops: CDR1 MDHEN, CDR2 SYDVKM. The CDR3 sequence is 15 residues long. V gave up 2 bases and J gave up 0 bases, with 7 bases separating them.

CDR3 region: CASSLASGTNEQYF. CDR3 in DNA: TGTGCCAGCAGCTTAGCTAGCGGGACAAACGAGCAGTACTTC. This chain links TRBV11-2 with TRBJ2-7; 9 bases map to TRBD2. Losses at the gene ends were 1 base for V and 5 bases for J; bases not matched to a gene: 3. CDR1 and CDR2 (germline): SGHAT, FQNNGV. CDR3 length: 14 amino acids.

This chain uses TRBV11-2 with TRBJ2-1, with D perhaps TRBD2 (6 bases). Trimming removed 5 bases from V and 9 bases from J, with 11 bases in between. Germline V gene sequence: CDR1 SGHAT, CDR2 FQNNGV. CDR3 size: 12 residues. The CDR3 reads CASSTLGGEQFF. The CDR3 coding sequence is TGTGCCAGCAGCACGCTCGGGGGTGAGCAGTTCTTC.

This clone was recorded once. The CDR3 protein is CASSRLGGRGYEQYF. DNA for the CDR3: TGTGCCAGCAGCCGCTTGGGAGGCCGGGGCTACGAGCAGTACTTC. The chain employs TRBV5-4 and TRBJ2-7; D is perhaps TRBD2 (6 bases). Per germline, CDR1 SGHNT and CDR2 YYREEE (reference sequence). The CDR3 consists of 15 residues. V lost 4 bases and J 3 bases, leaving 17 bases between the germline ends.

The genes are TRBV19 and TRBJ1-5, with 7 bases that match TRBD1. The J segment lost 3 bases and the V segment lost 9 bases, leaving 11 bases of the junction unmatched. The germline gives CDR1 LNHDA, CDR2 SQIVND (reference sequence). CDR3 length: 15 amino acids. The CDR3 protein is CASKIRDSLNQPQHF. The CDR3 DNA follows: TGTGCCAGCAAAATCCGGGACAGTCTCAATCAGCCCCAGCATTTT.

The CDR3 coding sequence is TGTGCCAGCAGCGCTCTCGGACAGCAAGAGACCCAGTACTTC. Its translation is CASSALGQQETQYF. The chain is built from TRBV2 and TRBJ2-5, with a possible D match to TRBD1 (6 bases). This CDR3 is 14 amino acids long. Germline lookup yields CDR1 SNHLY and CDR2 FYNNEI. V was pared by 6 bases and J by 2 bases, with 13 bases between.

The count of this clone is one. CDR3 sequence: CASSWGRTEAFF. The CDR3 region has the DNA TGTGCCAGCAGCTGGGGGCGGACTGAAGCTTTCTTT. The chain carries TRBV7-2 and TRBJ1-1, with D maybe TRBD1 (6 bases). The germline V and J ends were trimmed by 4 bases and 5 bases, with 8 bases remaining between them. CDR3 length: 12 amino acids. Germline CDR1 is SGHTA and CDR2 is FQGNSA.

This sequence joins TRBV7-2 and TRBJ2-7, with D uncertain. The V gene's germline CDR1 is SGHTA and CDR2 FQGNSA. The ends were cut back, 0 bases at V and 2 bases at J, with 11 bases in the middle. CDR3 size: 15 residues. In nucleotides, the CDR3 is TGTGCCAGCAGCTTAGCGCTAGGCGGAACCTACGAGCAGTACTTC. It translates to CASSLALGGTYEQYF.

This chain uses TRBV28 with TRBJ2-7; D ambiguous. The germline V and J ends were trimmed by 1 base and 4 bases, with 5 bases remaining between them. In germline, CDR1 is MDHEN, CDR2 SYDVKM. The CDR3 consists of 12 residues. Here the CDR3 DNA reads TGTGCCAGCAGTTTATCTGAGTACGAGCAGTACTTC. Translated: CASSLSEYEQYF. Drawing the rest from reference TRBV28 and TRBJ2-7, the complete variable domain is DVKVTQSSRYLVKRTGEKVFLECVQDMDHENMFWYRQDPGLGLRLIYFSYDVKMKEKGDIPEGYSVSREKKERFSLILESASTNQTSMYLCASSLSEYEQYFGPGTRLTVT.

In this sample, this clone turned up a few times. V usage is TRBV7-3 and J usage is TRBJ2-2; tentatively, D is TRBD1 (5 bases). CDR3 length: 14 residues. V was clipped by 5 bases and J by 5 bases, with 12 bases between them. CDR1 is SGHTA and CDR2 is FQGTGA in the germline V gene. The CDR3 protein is CASSPTVGTGELFF. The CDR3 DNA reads TGTGCCAGCAGCCCGACAGTGGGGACCGGGGAGCTGTTTTTT.

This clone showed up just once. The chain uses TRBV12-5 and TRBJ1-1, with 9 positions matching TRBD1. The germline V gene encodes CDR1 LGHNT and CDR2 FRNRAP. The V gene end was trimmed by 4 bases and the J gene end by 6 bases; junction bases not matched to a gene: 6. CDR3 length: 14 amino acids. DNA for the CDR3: TGTGCTAGTGGTTGGGGACAGGGTGTCGCTGAAGCTTTCTTT. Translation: CASGWGQGVAEAFF.

As DNA, the CDR3 is TGTGCCAGCAGCTTGACTAGCGAGACGGATACGCAGTATTTT. Its protein is CASSLTSETDTQYF. The chain employs TRBV5-6 and TRBJ2-3; TRBD2 agrees at 7 bases. The CDR3 spans 14 residues. Germline CDR1 and CDR2: SGHDT and YYEEEE. The V gene end was trimmed by 1 base and the J gene end by 6 bases; junction bases not matched to a gene: 5.